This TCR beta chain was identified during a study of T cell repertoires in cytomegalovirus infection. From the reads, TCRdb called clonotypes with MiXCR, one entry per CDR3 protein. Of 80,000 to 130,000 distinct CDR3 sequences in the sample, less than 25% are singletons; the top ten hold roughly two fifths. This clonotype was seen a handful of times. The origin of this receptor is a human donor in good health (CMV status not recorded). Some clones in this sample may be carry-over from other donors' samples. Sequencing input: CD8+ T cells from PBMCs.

The CDR3 nucleotides read TGTGCCAGCAGCTCTCAAGGGGGCGCGCATTCACCCCTCCACTTT. Translated, it gives CASSSQGGAHSPLHF. This chain connects TRBV7-9 to TRBJ1-6, with 7 bases that match TRBD1. The V segment lost 4 bases and the J segment 8 bases; nucleotides outside the gene matches: 8. Germline V gene sequence: CDR1 SEHNR, CDR2 FQNEAQ (reference sequence). CDR3 size: 15 residues.